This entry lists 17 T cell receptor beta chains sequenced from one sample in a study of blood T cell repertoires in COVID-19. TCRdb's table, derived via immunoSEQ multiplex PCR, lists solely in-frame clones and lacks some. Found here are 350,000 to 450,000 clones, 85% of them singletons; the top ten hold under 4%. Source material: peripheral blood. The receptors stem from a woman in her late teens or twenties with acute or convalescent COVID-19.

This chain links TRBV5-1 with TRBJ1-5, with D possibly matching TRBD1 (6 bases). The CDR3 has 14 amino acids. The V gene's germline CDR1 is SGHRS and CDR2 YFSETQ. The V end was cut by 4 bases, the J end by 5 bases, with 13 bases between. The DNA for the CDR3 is TGCGCCAGCAGCGAGTCAGGGGCCGATCAGCCCCAGCATTTT. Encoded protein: CASSESGADQPQHF.

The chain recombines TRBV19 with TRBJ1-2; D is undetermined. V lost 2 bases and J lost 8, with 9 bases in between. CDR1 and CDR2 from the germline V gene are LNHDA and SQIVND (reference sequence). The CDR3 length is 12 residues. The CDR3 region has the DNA TGTGCCAGTAGTATACTCGGGGTGGGCTACACCTTC. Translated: CASSILGVGYTF. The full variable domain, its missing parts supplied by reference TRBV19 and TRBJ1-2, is DGGITQSPKYLFRKEGQNVTLSCEQNLNHDAMYWYRQDPGQGLRLIYYSQIVNDFQKGDIAEGYSVSREKKESFPLTVTSAQKNPTAFYLCASSILGVGYTFGSGTRLTVV.

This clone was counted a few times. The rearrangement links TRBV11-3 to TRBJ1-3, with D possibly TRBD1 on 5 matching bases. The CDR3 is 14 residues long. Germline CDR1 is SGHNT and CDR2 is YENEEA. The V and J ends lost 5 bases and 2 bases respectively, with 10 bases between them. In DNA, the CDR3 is TGTGCCAGCAGCCATCCAGGGACTGGAAACACCATATATTTT. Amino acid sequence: CASSHPGTGNTIYF.

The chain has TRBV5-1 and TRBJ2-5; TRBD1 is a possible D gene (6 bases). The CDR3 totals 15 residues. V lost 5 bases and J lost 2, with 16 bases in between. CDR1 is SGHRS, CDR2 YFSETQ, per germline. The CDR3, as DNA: TGCGCCAGCAGTCAGGACAGTGGGGGTCAAGAGACCCAGTACTTC. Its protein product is CASSQDSGGQETQYF.

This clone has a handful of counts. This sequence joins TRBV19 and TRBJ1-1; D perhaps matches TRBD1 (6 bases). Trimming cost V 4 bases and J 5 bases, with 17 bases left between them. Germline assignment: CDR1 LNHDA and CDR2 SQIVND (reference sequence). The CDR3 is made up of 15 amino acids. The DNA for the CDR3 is TGTGCCAGTAGTAGCACCAACAGGGTGAGGACTGAAGCTTTCTTT. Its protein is CASSSTNRVRTEAFF.

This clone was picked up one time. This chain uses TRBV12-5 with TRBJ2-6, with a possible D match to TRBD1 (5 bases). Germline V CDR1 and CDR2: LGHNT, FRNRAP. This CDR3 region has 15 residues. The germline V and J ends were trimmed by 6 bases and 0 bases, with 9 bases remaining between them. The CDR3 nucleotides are TGTGCTAGTGGATCCGACAGCTCTGGGGCCAACGTCCTGACTTTC. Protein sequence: CASGSDSSGANVLTF.

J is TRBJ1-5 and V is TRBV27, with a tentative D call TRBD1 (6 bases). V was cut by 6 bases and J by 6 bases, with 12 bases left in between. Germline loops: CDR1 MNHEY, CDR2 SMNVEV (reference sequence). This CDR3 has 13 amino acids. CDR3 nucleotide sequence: TGTGCCAGCAGCACAGGGTCGCTTCAGCCCCAGCATTTT. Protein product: CASSTGSLQPQHF.

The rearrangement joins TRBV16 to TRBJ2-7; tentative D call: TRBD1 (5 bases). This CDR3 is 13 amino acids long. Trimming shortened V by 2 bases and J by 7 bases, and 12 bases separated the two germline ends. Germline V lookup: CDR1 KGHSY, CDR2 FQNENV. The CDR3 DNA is TGTGCCAGCAGCCAACAGGGCTCGCGGGAGCAGTACTTC. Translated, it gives CASSQQGSREQYF.

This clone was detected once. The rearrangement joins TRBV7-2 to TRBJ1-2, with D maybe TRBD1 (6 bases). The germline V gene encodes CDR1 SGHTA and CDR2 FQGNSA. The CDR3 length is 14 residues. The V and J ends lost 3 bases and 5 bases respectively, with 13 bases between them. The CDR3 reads CASSFYAGAYGYTF. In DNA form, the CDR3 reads TGTGCCAGCAGCTTCTATGCAGGGGCATATGGCTACACCTTC.

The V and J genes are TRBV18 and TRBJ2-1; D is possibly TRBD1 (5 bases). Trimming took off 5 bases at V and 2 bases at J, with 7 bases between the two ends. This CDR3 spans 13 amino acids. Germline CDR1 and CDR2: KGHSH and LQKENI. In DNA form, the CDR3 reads TGTGCCAGCTCAAGCAGGGCCTACAATGAGCAGTTCTTC. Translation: CASSSRAYNEQFF.

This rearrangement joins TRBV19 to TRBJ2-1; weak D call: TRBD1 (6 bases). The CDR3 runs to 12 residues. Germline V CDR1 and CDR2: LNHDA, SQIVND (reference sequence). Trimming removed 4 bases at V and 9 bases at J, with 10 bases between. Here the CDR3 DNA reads TGTGCCAGTAGTACAGGGGTTGGTGAGCAGTTCTTC. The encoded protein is CASSTGVGEQFF.

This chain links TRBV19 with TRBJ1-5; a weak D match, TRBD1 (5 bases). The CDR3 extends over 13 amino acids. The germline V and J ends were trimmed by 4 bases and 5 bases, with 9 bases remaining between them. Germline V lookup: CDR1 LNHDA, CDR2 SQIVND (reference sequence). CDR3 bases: TGTGCCAGTAGTACCCGGGGGGATCAGCCCCAGCATTTT. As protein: CASSTRGDQPQHF. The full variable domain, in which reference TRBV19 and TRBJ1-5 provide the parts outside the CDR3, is DGGITQSPKYLFRKEGQNVTLSCEQNLNHDAMYWYRQDPGQGLRLIYYSQIVNDFQKGDIAEGYSVSREKKESFPLTVTSAQKNPTAFYLCASSTRGDQPQHFGDGTRLSIL.

Here the CDR3 reads CAWSVGGVSTDTQYF. For the CDR3, the DNA is TGTGCCTGGAGTGTAGGCGGGGTTAGCACAGATACGCAGTATTTT. The V call is TRBV30, the J call TRBJ2-3; TRBD2 is a possible D gene (6 bases). V was pared by 0 bases and J by 0 bases, with 10 bases between. The CDR3 is made up of 15 amino acids. Germline loops: CDR1 GTSNPN, CDR2 SVGIG (reference sequence).

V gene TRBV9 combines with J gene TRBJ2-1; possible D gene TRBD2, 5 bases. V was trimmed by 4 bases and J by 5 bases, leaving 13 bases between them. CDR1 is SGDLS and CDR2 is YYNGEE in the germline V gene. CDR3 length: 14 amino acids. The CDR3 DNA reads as TGTGCCAGCAGCCCAGACTTGGGAGACAATGAGCAGTTCTTC. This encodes CASSPDLGDNEQFF. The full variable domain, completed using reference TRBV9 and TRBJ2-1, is DSGVTQTPKHLITATGQRVTLRCSPRSGDLSVYWYQQSLDQGLQFLIQYYNGEERAKGNILERFSAQQFPDLHSELNLSSLELGDSALYFCASSPDLGDNEQFFGPGTRLTVL.

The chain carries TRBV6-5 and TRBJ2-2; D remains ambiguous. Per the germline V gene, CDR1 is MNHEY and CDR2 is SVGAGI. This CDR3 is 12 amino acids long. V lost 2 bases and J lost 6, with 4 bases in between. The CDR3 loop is CASSYTAGELFF. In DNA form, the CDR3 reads TGTGCCAGCAGTTACACGGCCGGGGAGCTGTTTTTT.

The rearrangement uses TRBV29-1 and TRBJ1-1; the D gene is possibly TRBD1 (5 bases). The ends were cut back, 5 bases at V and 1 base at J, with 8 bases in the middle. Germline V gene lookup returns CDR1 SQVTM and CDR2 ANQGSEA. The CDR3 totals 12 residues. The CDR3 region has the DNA TGCAGCGTTCCTACAGGGAACACTGAAGCTTTCTTT. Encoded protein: CSVPTGNTEAFF.

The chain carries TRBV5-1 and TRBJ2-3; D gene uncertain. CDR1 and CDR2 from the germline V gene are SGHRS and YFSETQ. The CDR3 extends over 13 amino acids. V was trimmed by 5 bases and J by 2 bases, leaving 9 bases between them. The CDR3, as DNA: TGCGCCAGCAGAATCGAGAACACAGATACGCAGTATTTT. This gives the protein CASRIENTDTQYF.